This T cell receptor beta chain was sequenced for a study of cytomegalovirus exposure and HLA in healthy donors (dated by TCRdb to 2016 to 2017). In terms of the full investigation: An earlier analysis of several hundred of the donors reported 250 to 350 Gb of sequence data and some 100 million unique TCR beta sequences from 150 million to 200 million T cells. An early release covering roughly 640 HLA-typed donors comprised 250 to 350 gigabases of sequencing data and approximately 80 million unique TCR sequences. Among the approximately 400 genotyped donors, approximately 76% belonged to the genetic ancestry cluster associated with self-reported Caucasian donors. The aim of the study was to test whether cataloging public T cell receptors could identify signatures of past pathogen exposure. The study profiled the T cell repertoires of under 850 subjects by immunosequencing and related them to cytomegalovirus serostatus. Besides the first cohort of approximately 710 subjects, a separate validation cohort made up of 120 different subjects was used. High-throughput TCR immunosequencing, statistical association of individual TCRs with disease status, and machine learning were combined to predict cytomegalovirus infection status. A later analysis re-examined previously published TCR beta repertoires from 610 or so donors and added high-resolution HLA genotyping to investigate patterns of TCR occurrence. Rather than drawing on any new phenotypic data, the later analysis identified candidate immune exposures from TCR beta sequences and the way those sequences occurred across donors. An earlier analysis of several hundred of the donors used high-throughput TCR beta sequencing to judge whether each TCR beta V gene segment behaved as functional or pseudogenic. Donor age, sex, ethnicity and CMV serostatus were collected together with the repertoire data. A later genetic analysis took genome-wide SNP genotypes for about 65% of the 666 donors and used that subset as a discovery cohort. Every repertoire in the discovery cohort had been generated on one and the same sequencing platform. Class I and class II HLA loci were covered by the typing at four-digit resolution. Typing coverage varied by locus: roughly 620-640 donors for A, B, C, DRB1 and DQB1; roughly 560 for DQA1; more than 600 for DPA1; roughly 470 for DPB1. A handful of DR-DQ haplotypes were handled as single units for association and clustering because linkage in the cohort was strong. Among a few hundred genotyped donors of the cohort, an average of around 240,000 unique TCR beta nucleotide sequences were sequenced per donor, roughly a sixth of them non-productive. General findings and caveats noted by the study authors: At a false discovery rate of 0.05, a later analysis linked under 20,000 TCR beta sequences to specific HLA alleles. An association between a missense DCLRE1C variant and V-gene and J-gene trimming of TCR beta chains was found in a later genetic analysis and replicated in an independent cohort. HLA typing was unavailable for some donors at each locus, so association tests used only the typed subset. In this cohort, only TCR beta chains were sequenced, and detectable features were limited by the absence of alpha or paired-chain data. Linkage disequilibrium might explain the correlated functional status among segregating V segments, but an unknown experimental factor could not be excluded. A group of highly shared sequence variants was considered likely to be a technical artifact of the sequencing pipeline. A later analysis found that HLA-associated TCR beta chains were more clonally expanded and had lower generation probabilities than equally common non-associated chains. A further reported finding was that TCR beta sequences accurately predicted the HLA-A and HLA-B alleles for most subjects in the first cohort. According to a later analysis, most CMV-associated TCR beta chains appeared to be HLA-restricted, and the HLA associations seemed to be driven largely by CMV exposure. Because counts were too low, about 15 rarely observed V segments, including chromosome 9 orphons, were left out of the earlier analysis of some 640 of the donors. When HLA alleles, especially DR and DQ, strongly co-occurred, attributing TCR associations to individual alleles was difficult. Most TCR sequences were seen in very few donors, while some public TCRs were found in many individuals. In both the original and validation cohorts, the classifier was reported to diagnose cytomegalovirus status with high specificity and sensitivity. Some IMGT-functional V segments, including TRBV6-2 and TRBV6-3, could not be told apart with the 87-base-pair reads, so those segments were excluded. According to a later analysis, parvovirus B19, influenza, CMV and Epstein-Barr virus appeared linked to several top co-occurrence clusters. According to a later genetic analysis, donors in an Asian-associated ancestry cluster had fewer N-insertions in productive TCRs than the approximately 670-donor mean. According to a later analysis, TCR association rates differed among HLA loci, with DRB1 alleles showing the most associated TCRs and HLA-C alleles showing the fewest. According to the authors, the approach could potentially be generalized to other disease states and immunological phenotypes. A few of the identified cytomegalovirus-associated TCR beta chains were confirmed in vitro to be specific for cytomegalovirus antigens. A total of roughly 160 TCR beta chains were listed by the study as associated with cytomegalovirus. The only immune exposure information available for the cohort was CMV serostatus. Broadly in line with IMGT annotations, most TCR beta V segments showed up in productive rearrangements about 87% or about 30% of the time in an earlier analysis of around 600 of the donors. Presence/absence analyses assumed roughly uniform sequencing depth across donors, an assumption that may not hold.

The germline V gene supplies CDR1 ENHRY and CDR2 SYGVKD. The V end gives up 0 bases and the J end 0 bases, leaving 14 bases in the junction not matched to a gene. Taken from cysteine to phenylalanine, the CDR3 has 20 residues. Only CDR3 DNA remains: 60 bases, in frame from the first base. The cohort consisted of 650 to 850 healthy bone marrow donors. All cohort members were sampled while nominally healthy, although unrecorded immune exposures were likely present. The donor tested CMV seronegative, placing the donor among the 350 or so seronegative members of the cohort. A peripheral blood sample was provided by each donor, and peripheral blood mononuclear cells were used for TCR beta sequencing. Genomic DNA was extracted from the blood cell samples with the Qiagen DNeasy Blood Extraction Kit. Remarks on this clone: There is no known antigen for this receptor.

Libraries came from the immunoSEQ multiplex PCR assay. A mixture of 60 forward primers for TCR Vbeta segments and 13 reverse primers for TCR Jbeta segments was used in the multiplex PCR. The CDR3 region of rearranged TCR beta genes was amplified from genomic DNA with a multiplex PCR assay. Amplified TCR beta libraries were sequenced as 87-base-pair reads on the Illumina HiSeq System. The paper's processing steps were these. A later analysis tallied roughly 80 million unique TCR beta chains across the 550 to 850 repertoires, and approximately 9.9 million of those chains were shared by two or more donors. To remove PCR and sequencing errors, raw reads were error-corrected and collapsed into unique sequences using a nearest-neighbor algorithm that merged closely related sequences. CDR3 sequences were aligned to IMGT reference sequences to assign V, D and J gene segments. Each retained sequence needed at least a six-nucleotide match to both a V gene segment and a J gene segment. Rearrangements were called productive when the CDR3 lacked stop codons and stayed in frame with V and J; all others were non-productive. Following IMGT convention, CDR3 was defined as the stretch from the second conserved V-encoded cysteine to the conserved J-encoded phenylalanine. Sequences without an unambiguous match to a single V gene segment were excluded from the earlier analysis of 450 to 750 of the donors. An earlier analysis of some 500 of the donors classified V segments as functional when productive rearrangements were above 56.7% and as segregating when the standard deviation between donors was above 5%. A statistical classification framework was built to diagnose cytomegalovirus status from the catalog of TCR beta chain sequences. V and J gene assignment, in a later analysis, came from comparing TCR nucleotide sequences with IMGT/GENE-DB human TR gene sequences. A later analysis assigned CDR3 sequences and most-parsimonious VDJ recombination scenarios with the TCRdist pipeline. In a later analysis, every TCR beta chain was defined by the combination of its CDR3 amino acid sequence and its V-gene family, and reads without a unique V-gene family were dropped. A later analysis removed 600 or so highly shared, low-generation-probability nucleotide sequences to deal with suspected cross-contamination and a sequencing artifact. In a later analysis, a clonal expansion index for each public chain was calculated from normalized within-repertoire ranks of inferred template counts. In a later analysis, generation probabilities were computed with a VDJ recombination model fitted to out-of-frame rearrangements, and the resulting probabilities were checked against IGoR. Hypergeometric tests were used in a later analysis to score TCR-TCR, TCR-HLA and TCR-CMV co-occurrence, with a repertoire-size bias correction applied to the TCR pairs. To estimate false discovery rates, a later analysis permuted the HLA or CMV assignments 20 times. A later analysis grouped co-occurring TCRs with DBSCAN, adding TCRdist sequence similarity when clustering within HLA-allele-positive subsets. Repertoires with fewer than 30,000 or more than 120,000 public chains were left out of co-occurrence clustering, as were five repertoires with anomalous nucleotide sharing. TCRdb carries this immuneACCESS record with in-frame sequences only. Its versions omit some clonotypes, under half of them owing to an unresolved V gene in the studies checked, with the rest unexplained. V, J and clone size are taken as reported in that table, and D and trimming were inferred from the DNA itself. Per the sample table, the count is about 91,000 clones. Roughly 3.5% of the sample is taken by the ten largest.

The material sequenced was PBMCs. The clonotype comes from a woman aged 30 to 39 in good health and CMV-seronegative. The V and J genes are TRBV10-3 and TRBJ2-4; the central 7 bases match TRBD2. The CDR3 corresponds to CAISESTRGDPRLAKNIQYF. The nucleotide sequence is given as TGTGCCATCAGTGAGTCGACCCGGGGGGACCCAAGGCTAGCCAAAAACATTCAGTACTTC.